One and the same sample provided the 21 T cell receptor beta chains below, sequenced in a study of OX40 agonist ivuxolimab in advanced cancers. TCRdb's table, derived via immunoSEQ multiplex PCR, lists solely in-frame clones and lacks some. Found here are approximately 45,000 clones, 90% to 95% of them singletons; the top ten hold approximately 11%. Sample: CD4+ or CD8+ T cells sorted from blood, taken in a trial of the OX40 agonist ivuxolimab. Receptors originate from an adult with an advanced solid tumor such as melanoma, head and neck, liver or kidney cancer.

The chain joins TRBV10-3 to TRBJ2-7, with 12 bases that match TRBD2. Trimming at V came to 6 bases and at J to 5 bases, leaving 5 bases not matched to a gene. The CDR3 runs to 14 residues. In germline, CDR1 is ENHRY, CDR2 SYGVKD. CDR3 DNA: TGTGCCATCAGGCCGACTAGCGGGAGCGACGAGCAGTACTTC. Encoded protein: CAIRPTSGSDEQYF.

The V and J genes are TRBV14 and TRBJ1-3; D is undetermined. The CDR3 has 16 residues. In germline, CDR1 is SGHDN, CDR2 FVKESK. V shed 3 bases and J shed 3 bases, with 15 bases lying between them. CDR3 sequence reads: CASSHLDRARGNTIYF. CDR3 sequence (DNA): TGTGCCAGCAGCCATCTCGACCGGGCACGTGGAAACACCATATATTTT. The full variable domain, completed using reference TRBV14 and TRBJ1-3, is EAGVTQFPSHSVIEKGQTVTLRCDPISGHDNLYWYRRVMGKEIKFLLHFVKESKQDESGMPNNRFLAERTGGTYSTLKVQPAELEDSGVYFCASSHLDRARGNTIYFGEGSWLTVV.

The chain recombines TRBV4-2 with TRBJ2-7; 8 bases agree with TRBD1. Trimming at V came to 1 base and at J to 4 bases, leaving 3 bases not matched to a gene. This CDR3 region has 14 residues. Germline values: CDR1 LGHNA, CDR2 YNFKEQ. This chain's CDR3 is CASSQAGGTYEQYF. CDR3 bases: TGTGCCAGCAGCCAAGCAGGGGGCACTTACGAGCAGTACTTC.

This chain links TRBV7-3 with TRBJ1-5; 8 bases match TRBD1. This CDR3 is 14 amino acids long. V was clipped by 5 bases and J by 4 bases; unmatched bases: 4. Germline CDR1 and CDR2: SGHTA and FQGTGA. The CDR3 loop is CASSDRGSNQPQHF. The DNA of the CDR3 is TGTGCCAGCAGCGACAGGGGCTCGAATCAGCCCCAGCATTTT.

V and J are TRBV9 and TRBJ2-3, with D unresolved. CDR1 and CDR2 (germline): SGDLS, YYNGEE. The CDR3 contains 15 residues. The germline V and J ends were trimmed by 2 bases and 0 bases, with 10 bases remaining between them. The CDR3 loop is CASSVPESSTDTQYF. CDR3 nucleotides: TGTGCCAGCAGCGTGCCGGAGTCTAGCACAGATACGCAGTATTTT.

This clone was seen once. The chain carries TRBV9 and TRBJ2-5, with 10 bases fitting TRBD2. With V trimmed by 4 bases and J by 5 bases, 11 bases remained unmatched. Germline V lookup: CDR1 SGDLS, CDR2 YYNGEE. CDR3 size: 16 residues. The CDR3 region is CASSPPTSGLRETQYF. Here the CDR3 DNA reads TGTGCCAGCAGCCCCCCGACTAGCGGGCTGCGGGAGACCCAGTACTTC.

The chain uses TRBV13 and TRBJ2-7; no clear D. The CDR3 has 14 residues. V lost 5 bases and J lost 3, with 14 bases in between. Germline CDR1 and CDR2: PRHDT and FYEKMQ (reference sequence). The CDR3 DNA reads TGTGCCAGCAGCCCCCCTTTGACTGGCTACGAGCAGTACTTC. Translation gives CASSPPLTGYEQYF.

The chain links TRBV7-6 to TRBJ2-1, with D unclear. Trimming cost V 1 base and J 5 bases, with 15 bases left between them. Looked up from germline, CDR1 is SGHVS and CDR2 is FNYEAQ. This CDR3 region has 16 residues. The CDR3 protein is CASSLEVSQADNEQFF. In DNA form, the CDR3 reads TGTGCCAGCAGCTTAGAAGTCTCTCAGGCAGACAATGAGCAGTTCTTC.

The chain is built from TRBV5-8 and TRBJ2-5; D gene unclear. This CDR3 region has 11 residues. Trimming left V 4 bases short and J 7 bases short, with 8 bases between. Germline V gene sequence: CDR1 SGHTS, CDR2 YDEGEE. The CDR3 nucleotides are TGTGCCAGCAGCGTGGTAGGGACCCAGTACTTC. This translates into CASSVVGTQYF.

The V call is TRBV5-6, the J call TRBJ2-3; TRBD2 might be the D (5 bases). The V and J ends lost 1 base and 0 bases respectively, with 15 bases between them. The CDR3 extends over 17 amino acids. Germline CDR1 and CDR2: SGHDT and YYEEEE. The chain's CDR3 is CASSLMREFTSTDTQYF. CDR3 DNA: TGTGCCAGCAGCTTGATGAGGGAGTTCACTAGCACAGATACGCAGTATTTT.

The chain joins TRBV19 to TRBJ2-5; 7 nucleotides agree with TRBD1. This CDR3 has 12 residues. The germline gives CDR1 LNHDA, CDR2 SQIVND (reference sequence). J was trimmed by 5 bases and V by 10 bases; bases with no gene match: 7. The chain's CDR3 is CATKGAWETQYF. The CDR3 coding sequence is TGTGCCACTAAGGGGGCTTGGGAGACCCAGTACTTC.

As for this clone: At one of its ends the junction is not consistent with the germline gene, which may arise from a read error. This sample includes further DNA sequences coding for the same CDR3. This sequence joins TRBV7-9 and TRBJ1-1; D is uncertain. This CDR3 has 13 amino acids. Looked up from germline, CDR1 is SEHNR and CDR2 is FQNEAQ (reference sequence). The CDR3 DNA is TGCGCCAGCAGCTTTCGAGGAGCCCCTGAAGCTTTCTTT. Translated: CASSFRGAPEAFF.

V usage is TRBV7-8 and J usage is TRBJ1-1, with no clear D. This CDR3 is 16 amino acids long. V was cut by 2 bases and J by 1 base, with 14 bases left in between. CDR1 and CDR2 from the germline V gene are SGHVS and FQNEAQ. Here the CDR3 DNA reads TGTGCCAGCAGCTTACTCCATGTGATTTCGAACACTGAAGCTTTCTTT. It translates to CASSLLHVISNTEAFF.

The V gene is TRBV5-6, the J gene TRBJ1-5; D possibly corresponds to TRBD1 (6 bases). The CDR3 totals 15 residues. CDR1 SGHDT and CDR2 YYEEEE come from the germline V gene. V was cut by 4 bases and J by 1 base, with 12 bases left in between. The CDR3 here is CASSLGHQSNQPQHF. In DNA, the CDR3 is TGTGCCAGCAGCCTGGGACACCAAAGCAATCAGCCCCAGCATTTT.

The V gene is TRBV2, the J gene TRBJ1-4; 12 bases match TRBD1. V lost 6 bases and J lost 7; bases outside the gene matches: 6. Germline CDR1 is SNHLY and CDR2 is FYNNEI. CDR3 length: 15 residues. The CDR3 reads CASRGQGAVGEKLFF. The CDR3 DNA reads as TGTGCCAGCAGGGGACAGGGGGCTGTGGGTGAAAAACTGTTTTTT.

The J gene is TRBJ2-1, the V gene TRBV9; D perhaps matches TRBD2 (6 bases). Germline V gives CDR1 SGDLS, CDR2 YYNGEE. The V end lost 0 bases, the J end lost 8 bases, and 12 bases lay between the germline ends. The CDR3 has 14 amino acids. The CDR3 nucleotides read TGTGCCAGCAGCGTAGTTTGGACTACGGATGAGCAGTTCTTC. Its protein product is CASSVVWTTDEQFF.

The V call is TRBV28, the J call TRBJ2-7, with 10 positions matching TRBD1. The CDR3 has 21 residues. Germline V lookup: CDR1 MDHEN, CDR2 SYDVKM. The trim removed 4 bases at V and 2 bases at J, leaving 23 bases unmatched. This CDR3 is CASSSSISWDRGSGSAYEQYF. CDR3 nucleotides: TGTGCCAGCAGTTCCTCCATCTCCTGGGACAGGGGCTCCGGGAGCGCCTACGAGCAGTACTTC.

This rearrangement joins TRBV27 to TRBJ2-5, with 7 positions matching TRBD2. J was trimmed by 1 base and V by 3 bases; bases with no gene match: 5. The CDR3 covers 15 residues. Germline-derived CDR1 and CDR2 are MNHEY and SMNVEV (reference sequence). CDR3 coding DNA: TGTGCCAGCAGTTTCCTAGCGGACCTCCAAGAGACCCAGTACTTC. Translating it yields CASSFLADLQETQYF.

The chain couples TRBV6-5 to TRBJ1-1, with D uncertain. Germline V gene lookup returns CDR1 MNHEY and CDR2 SVGAGI. Deletions cut 5 bases from V and 1 base from J, with 11 bases between. The CDR3 runs to 14 residues. DNA of the CDR3: TGTGCCAGCAGTCCCAGTCCGGGGAACACTGAAGCTTTCTTT. The encoded protein is CASSPSPGNTEAFF.

The chain couples TRBV5-1 to TRBJ1-2; no clear D. The length of the CDR3 is 12 residues. The V gene lost 0 bases and the J gene lost 7 bases, with 7 bases spanning the gap. Germline assignment: CDR1 SGHRS and CDR2 YFSETQ. The CDR3: CASSLGNAGYTF. CDR3 bases: TGCGCCAGCAGCTTGGGAAACGCTGGCTACACCTTC. Drawing the rest from reference TRBV5-1 and TRBJ1-2, the complete variable domain is KAGVTQTPRYLIKTRGQQVTLSCSPISGHRSVSWYQQTPGQGLQFLFEYFSETQRNKGNFPGRFSGRQFSNSRSEMNVSTLELGDSALYLCASSLGNAGYTFGSGTRLTVV.

This sequence joins TRBV9 and TRBJ2-1, with 7 bases that match TRBD2. This CDR3 is 15 amino acids long. Trimming at V came to 2 bases and at J to 8 bases, leaving 10 bases not matched to a gene. Per the germline V gene, CDR1 is SGDLS and CDR2 is YYNGEE. The CDR3 region is CASSVGGRFFDEQFF. CDR3 nucleotides: TGTGCCAGCAGCGTTGGCGGGAGATTTTTCGATGAGCAGTTCTTC.